This T cell receptor beta chain was identified in a study of T cell responses to AZD1222 COVID-19 vaccine (dated by TCRdb to about 2021). Context from the whole study: TCR sequencing covered some 250 trial participants: about 210 given two doses of AZD1222 and 26 given two doses of MenACWY control vaccine. Trial participants were enrolled by age into 18-55, 56-69 and 70-plus year subgroups, with about 150, 27 and 61 TCR-sequenced participants respectively. Results and caveats for the whole study, not just this receptor: After two AZD1222 doses, spike-specific TCR breadth and depth were significantly higher than at day 0 and than in MenACWY recipients. Participants were mostly white British, with more females than males. The authors suggested clonal diversity may have been underestimated. The vaccine-associated CD4 TCRs covered the entire spike protein, and the dominant responses fell in regions 160-218 and 743-854. In the small 56-69-year group, the increase in depth fell short of significance, most likely because of low power. No day 14 peak-response samples were available, so repertoires were characterized only after the peak T cell response. Conclusions about previously exposed vaccinees are limited because only six or seven AZD1222 recipients were SARS-CoV-2 seropositive at baseline. Epitopes outside the regions mutated in the B.1.351 and B.1.1.7 variants were reportedly recognized by nearly half of the unique spike-specific TCRs.

CDR1 is given as LGHNA and CDR2 as YSLEER, both from the germline V gene. The CDR3 spans 14 residues, from the cysteine through the phenylalanine. The only DNA kept is the CDR3, 42 bases in frame from the first base. The V end loses 1 base and the J end loses 6 bases, and a stretch of 12 bases separates them. The label giving this sample's time point can be read as: about 28 days (+/-7) after the second vaccine dose. AZD1222 recipients given second doses at about 4 weeks or at about 12 weeks were pooled, since spike-specific TCR depth and breadth were not found to differ between the two schedules. Samples from vaccinated people were obtained from the UK trials COV001 and COV002, which included a single-blind randomized controlled phase 2/3 trial of AZD1222 (ChAdOx1 nCoV-19) in healthy adults. Trial participant PBMC samples were collected at day 0 and day 28 after the second dose for TCRbeta chain sequencing.

The CDR3 regions of human TCRbeta chains were analyzed by immunosequencing. In the authors' own workflow: TCRs in the repertoires were compared against a reference library of SARS-CoV-2-specific TCRs that had been generated with the MIRA antigen-specificity platform. Breadth was defined as the fraction of unique TCRs that were SARS-CoV-2-associated, and depth was defined as the fraction of total T cells that were SARS-CoV-2-associated. Using the MIRA data, every spike-specific TCR was mapped to the spike region that the TCR reacted to and assigned to either a CD4 or a CD8 class. Log10-transformed breadth and depth values were compared by one-way ANOVA with Sidak's multiple comparisons tests. TCRdb took over this immuneACCESS table, retaining in-frame rearrangements with V and J assigned. Such tables are incomplete; in checked studies, under half of the missing clones stem from an unresolved V gene, and the remainder is unexplained. V and J calls and clone size are as listed in that table; D and trimming were resolved from the DNA. The sample table records over 110,000 clones; roughly nine tenths of these occur just once. The ten largest clones represent about 10% of the sample.

There are a few counts of this clone. Its specific antigen is unknown. Per-base qualities were not stored, and no clone one base away is much larger. The rearranged chain carries TRBV4-3 and TRBJ1-2; the D gene lacks a confident call. The sample in question was peripheral blood, obtained 28 days after the second AZD1222 dose. The receptor comes from an adult who received the AZD1222 COVID-19 vaccine. The CDR3 reads as follows: CASSQVARRDGYTF. Here is the DNA: TGCGCCAGCAGCCAAGTAGCACGGAGAGATGGCTACACCTTC.